The clone carrying this T cell receptor (beta chain) was recorded at least ten times. The data stem from a study of spatial heterogeneity in lung cancer. One entry per CDR3 protein, called by TCRdb with MiXCR from the 5' RACE reads. Altogether tens of thousands of distinct CDR3 sequences are present, roughly 5% being singletons, with the ten largest covering approximately 10%. Germline CDR1 is SGHAT and CDR2 is FQNNGV. V lost 0 bases to trimming and J lost 16 bases, with 19 bases between them. The CDR3 is 14 amino acids. Specified time point: sample taken at primary tumor resection. V usage is TRBV11-2 and J usage is TRBJ2-1; tentative D call: TRBD1 (6 bases). The material sequenced was PBMCs, taken at surgery. This TCR derives from a male donor with early-stage non-small cell lung cancer. The CDR3 region is CASSLDLGAGVGFF. The CDR3 DNA reads as TGTGCCAGCAGCTTAGATCTGGGGGCAGGGGTAGGTTTCTTC.